This is a list of T cell receptor beta chains from one sample in a study of Ad26.COV2.S vaccination and SARS-CoV-2 variants. Profiled with immunoSEQ multiplex PCR; TCRdb holds only in-frame clones, not every one. Here the sample spans fewer than 600,000 clones, approximately 90% being singletons. The material sequenced was peripheral blood, taken in a trial of Ad26.COV2.S vaccine versus placebo. The receptors come from a person aged 18-65 years who received the Ad26.COV2.S COVID-19 vaccine or a placebo. Each CDR3 is given with its conserved first and last residue. The D gene is left open where the match is weak. The listing skips clone size in some rows; elsewhere it reads once, few, many or a size class.

clone size	V gene	D gene	J gene	CDR3 protein	CDR3 DNA
NA	TRBV7-2	TRBD2	TRBJ2-1	CASALARSGPVF	TGTGCCAGCGCCCTGGCACGTAGCGGGCCGGTCTTC
NA	TRBV6-5	NA	TRBJ2-7	CASSPSGALYEQYF	TGTGCCAGCAGCCCCTCTGGCGCGCTCTACGAGCAGTACTTC
NA	TRBV2	TRBD2	TRBJ2-1	CAGGPSGSYNEQFF	TGTGCCGGGGGGCCTAGCGGGAGTTACAATGAGCAGTTCTTC
NA	TRBV5-1	TRBD2	TRBJ2-1	CASSPGLAKYNEQFF	TGCGCCAGCAGCCCGGGACTAGCAAAATACAATGAGCAGTTCTTC
NA	TRBV24-1	NA	TRBJ2-3	CASGPLSDTDTQYF	TGTGCCTCCGGGCCCCTCTCCGACACAGATACGCAGTATTTT
NA	TRBV6-7	TRBD1	TRBJ2-4	CASSYQGQGRVSGKDIQYF	TGTGCCAGCAGTTACCAAGGACAGGGAAGGGTATCGGGGAAGGACATTCAGTACTTC
NA	TRBV27	TRBD2	TRBJ2-7	CASRLTSGFPYEQYF	TGTGCCAGCAGACTTACTAGCGGGTTCCCCTACGAGCAGTACTTC
NA	TRBV19	NA	TRBJ1-4	CASSISSSTNEKLFF	TGTGCCAGTAGTATCTCCTCTTCAACTAATGAAAAACTGTTTTTT
NA	TRBV7-3	TRBD1	TRBJ2-3	CASSQQGGDTQYF	TGTGCCAGCAGCCAACAGGGGGGCGATACGCAGTATTTT
few	TRBV9	NA	TRBJ1-5	CASSAGGGGNQPQHF	TGTGCCAGCAGCGCCGGGGGTGGTGGCAATCAGCCCCAGCATTTT
NA	TRBV27	NA	TRBJ2-1	CASSLSLATNEQFF	TGTGCCAGCAGTTTATCTCTAGCGACGAATGAGCAGTTCTTC
NA	TRBV11-2	NA	TRBJ2-1	CASSLGTSRGEQFF	TGTGCCAGCAGCTTAGGCACGTCACGGGGTGAGCAGTTCTTC